The clone carrying this TCR beta chain occurred a few times. The data originate from a study of Ad26.COV2.S vaccination and SARS-CoV-2 variants. Treatment denoted: around 19 received Ad26.COV2.S at low or high dose, single or two shots; 5 received placebo; per-sample allocation not given. Day 63 after the first injection of vaccine or placebo was the sampling time. Only in-frame clones appear in the TCRdb table, and some are missing; sequencing was by immunoSEQ multiplex PCR. The repertoire holds some 300,000 clones, more than 70% seen once, with 1.9% in the top ten. From germline, CDR1 is SGHKS and CDR2 YYEKEE (reference sequence). V shed 4 bases and J shed 4 bases, with 14 bases lying between them. CDR3 length: 15 residues.

The V and J genes are TRBV5-5 and TRBJ2-2; tentative D call: TRBD1 (6 bases). The receptor was derived from a person between 18 and 65 years old who received the Ad26.COV2.S COVID-19 vaccine or a placebo. The material was peripheral blood, obtained in a trial of Ad26.COV2.S vaccine versus placebo. CDR3 sequence: CASSGTGSVTGELFF. The CDR3 DNA reads TGTGCCAGCAGCGGCACAGGGTCGGTCACCGGGGAGCTGTTTTTT.